These 9 T cell receptor beta chains were all obtained from the same sample, sequenced in a study of CD8 T cells in ankylosing spondylitis. TCRdb reprocessed the 5' RACE reads with MiXCR, giving one entry per CDR3 protein. Of about 250,000 distinct CDR3 sequences listed, more than 15% were seen once; the top ten hold about a third. Sequenced material: blood, either unsorted or a sorted T cell fraction (not recorded which). Receptor source: a male donor with ankylosing spondylitis or in good health (not recorded which).

The chain recombines TRBV29-1 with TRBJ2-2; D is undetermined. Trimming removed 6 bases from V and 8 bases from J, with 22 bases in between. CDR1 and CDR2 from the germline V gene are SQVTM and ANQGSEA. CDR3 length: 15 amino acids. The CDR3 sequence is CSVLWLTGGSGELFF. The CDR3 DNA is TGCAGCGTCCTATGGCTGACGGGTGGCTCGGGGGAGCTGTTTTTT.

In this sample, this clonotype turned up many times. The chain employs TRBV4-3 and TRBJ2-7; 9 nucleotides line up with TRBD1. V shed 4 bases and J 3 bases; nucleotides not matched to a gene: 4. Looked up from germline, CDR1 is LGHNA and CDR2 is YSLEER. This CDR3 is built from 14 residues. The CDR3 region has the DNA TGCGCCAGCAGCCCGGGACAGGGTCACTACGAGCAGTACTTC. Translation gives CASSPGQGHYEQYF.

This clonotype showed up just a few times. The V call is TRBV4-2, the J call TRBJ2-7; D perhaps matches TRBD2 (5 bases). CDR1 is LGHNA, CDR2 YNFKEQ, per germline. V was clipped by 7 bases and J by 0 bases, with 16 bases between them. The CDR3 totals 15 residues. The CDR3 spells CASKPSHEGSYEQYF. CDR3 coding DNA: TGTGCCAGCAAGCCAAGTCATGAGGGCTCCTACGAGCAGTACTTC.

This rearrangement joins TRBV4-1 to TRBJ2-1; D gene unclear. CDR3 size: 17 residues. Trimming took 1 base from V and 2 from J, leaving 15 bases between them. CDR1 and CDR2 (germline): MGHRA, YSYEKL. The CDR3 spells CASSQVPPPTAYNEQFF. CDR3 sequence (DNA): TGCGCCAGCAGCCAAGTCCCTCCCCCCACGGCCTACAATGAGCAGTTCTTC.

V usage is TRBV7-9 and J usage is TRBJ2-5; D is uncertain. Trimming pared 1 base from V and 3 bases from J, leaving 6 bases between. Germline lookup yields CDR1 SEHNR and CDR2 FQNEAQ (reference sequence). The CDR3 sequence is 13 residues long. For the CDR3, the DNA is TGTGCCAGCAGCTTAGTTCACAAAGAGACCCAGTACTTC. This translates into CASSLVHKETQYF.

The chain combines TRBV27 with TRBJ2-2; either TRBD1 or TRBD2 may supply D (5 bases each). The CDR3 runs 14 residues. The V and J ends lost 3 bases and 10 bases respectively, with 15 bases between them. CDR1 MNHEY and CDR2 SMNVEV come from the germline V gene (reference sequence). The CDR3 region has the DNA TGTGCCAGCAGTTTGAGGGGCCCTCTCGAGGAGCTGTTTTTT. Its translation: CASSLRGPLEELFF.

The CDR3 nucleotides are TGTGCCAGCAGCGCCACCGGGACAGGATACGAGCAGTACTTC. It translates to CASSATGTGYEQYF. The chain combines TRBV5-5 with TRBJ2-7; 8 bases map to TRBD1. The CDR3 spans 14 residues. J was trimmed by 4 bases and V by 4 bases; bases with no gene match: 7. Germline V gives CDR1 SGHKS, CDR2 YYEKEE (reference sequence). Variable domain in full (rest from reference TRBV5-5 and TRBJ2-7): DAGVTQSPTHLIKTRGQQVTLRCSPISGHKSVSWYQQVLGQGPQFIFQYYEKEERGRGNFPDRFSARQFPNYSSELNVNALLLGDSALYLCASSATGTGYEQYFGPGTRLTVT.

This clonotype was seen a single time. This sequence may be a read error, since a much larger clone differs from it by one base. V gene TRBV18 combines with J gene TRBJ2-7; D not resolved. Germline CDR1 KGHSH, CDR2 LQKENI. The CDR3 contains 12 residues. CDR3 in amino acids: CASSPTSYEQHF. The CDR3 DNA sequence: TGTGCCAGCTCACCCACAAGCTACGAGCAGCACTTC.

J is TRBJ2-7 and V is TRBV4-1; D might be TRBD1 (6 bases). V lost 1 base to trimming and J lost 0 bases, with 10 bases between them. This CDR3 contains 15 residues. Germline V lookup: CDR1 MGHRA, CDR2 YSYEKL. The CDR3 bases are TGCGCCAGCAGCCAAGCAGACAGGCTCTCCTACGAGCAGTACTTC. Translating it yields CASSQADRLSYEQYF.